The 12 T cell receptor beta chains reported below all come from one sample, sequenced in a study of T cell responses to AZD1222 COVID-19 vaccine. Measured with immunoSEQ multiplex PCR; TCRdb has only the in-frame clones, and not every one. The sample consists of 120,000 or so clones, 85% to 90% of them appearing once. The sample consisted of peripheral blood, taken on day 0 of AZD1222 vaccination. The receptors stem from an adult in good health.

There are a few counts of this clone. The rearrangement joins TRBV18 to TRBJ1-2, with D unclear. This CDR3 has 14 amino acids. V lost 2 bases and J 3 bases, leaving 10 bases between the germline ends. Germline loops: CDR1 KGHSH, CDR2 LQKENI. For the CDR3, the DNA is TGTGCCAGCTCACCAACGACCCCAGACTATGGCTACACCTTC. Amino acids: CASSPTTPDYGYTF.

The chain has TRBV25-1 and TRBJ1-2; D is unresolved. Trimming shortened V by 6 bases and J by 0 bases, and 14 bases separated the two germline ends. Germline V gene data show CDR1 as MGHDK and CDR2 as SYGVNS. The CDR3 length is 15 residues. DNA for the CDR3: TGTGCCAGCAGGCCGTCACGTACCGCTAACTATGGCTACACCTTC. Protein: CASRPSRTANYGYTF.

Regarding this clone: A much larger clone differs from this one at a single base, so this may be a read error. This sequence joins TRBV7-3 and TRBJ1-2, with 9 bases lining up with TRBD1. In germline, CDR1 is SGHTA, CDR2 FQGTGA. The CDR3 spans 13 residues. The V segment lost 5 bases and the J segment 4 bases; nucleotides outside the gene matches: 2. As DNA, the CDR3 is TGTGCCAGCAGCCCGGGACAGGGCTATGGCTACACCTTC. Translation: CASSPGQGYGYTF.

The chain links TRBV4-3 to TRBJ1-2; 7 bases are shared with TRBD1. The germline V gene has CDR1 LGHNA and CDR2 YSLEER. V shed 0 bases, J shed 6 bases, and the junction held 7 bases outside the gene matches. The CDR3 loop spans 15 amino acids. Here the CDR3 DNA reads TGCGCCAGCAGCCAAGATCGAGGGGGCTATCATGGCTACACCTTC. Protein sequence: CASSQDRGGYHGYTF.

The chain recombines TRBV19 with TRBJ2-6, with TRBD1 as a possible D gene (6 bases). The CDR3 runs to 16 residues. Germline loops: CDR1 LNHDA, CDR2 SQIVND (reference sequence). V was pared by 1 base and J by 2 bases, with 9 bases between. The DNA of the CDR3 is TGTGCCAGTAGTATAGCGACAGGCACTGGGGCCAACGTCCTGACTTTC. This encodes CASSIATGTGANVLTF.

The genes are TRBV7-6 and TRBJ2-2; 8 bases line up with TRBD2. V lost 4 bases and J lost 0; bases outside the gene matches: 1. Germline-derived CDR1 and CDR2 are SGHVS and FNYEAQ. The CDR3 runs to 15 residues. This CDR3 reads CASSSGLANTGELFF. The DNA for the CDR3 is TGTGCCAGCAGCTCGGGACTAGCGAACACCGGGGAGCTGTTTTTT.

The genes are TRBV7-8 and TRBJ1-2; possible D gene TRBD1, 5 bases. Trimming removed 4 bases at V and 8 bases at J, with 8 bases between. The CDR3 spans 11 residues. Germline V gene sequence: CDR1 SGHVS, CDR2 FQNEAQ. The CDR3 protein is CASSSRGGYTF. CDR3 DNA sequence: TGTGCCAGCAGCTCCCGGGGGGGCTACACCTTC.

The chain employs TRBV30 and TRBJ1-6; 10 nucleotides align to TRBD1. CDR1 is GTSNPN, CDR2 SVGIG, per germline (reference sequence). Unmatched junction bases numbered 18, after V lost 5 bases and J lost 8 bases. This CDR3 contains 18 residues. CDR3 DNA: TGTGCCTGGGAAACCGGGACAGGGGTTAGATTTACTGATTCACCCCTCCACTTT. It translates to CAWETGTGVRFTDSPLHF.

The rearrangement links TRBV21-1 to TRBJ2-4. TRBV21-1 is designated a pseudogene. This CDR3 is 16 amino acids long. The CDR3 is CASSKSWPGPKNIQYF. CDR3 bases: TGTGCCAGCAGCAAATCTTGGCCGGGACCGAAAAACATTCAGTACTTC.

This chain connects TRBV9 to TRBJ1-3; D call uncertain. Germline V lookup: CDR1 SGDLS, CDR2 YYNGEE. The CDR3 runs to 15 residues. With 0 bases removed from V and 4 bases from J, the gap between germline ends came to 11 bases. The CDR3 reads CASSVDYVTGNTIYF. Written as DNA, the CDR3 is TGTGCCAGCAGCGTAGACTACGTCACGGGAAACACCATATATTTT.

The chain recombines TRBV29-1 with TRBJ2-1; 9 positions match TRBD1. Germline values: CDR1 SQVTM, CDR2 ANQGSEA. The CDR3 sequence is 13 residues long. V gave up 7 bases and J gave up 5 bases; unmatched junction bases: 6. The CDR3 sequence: CSAWDREDNEQFF. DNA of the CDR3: TGCAGCGCCTGGGACAGGGAGGACAATGAGCAGTTCTTC.

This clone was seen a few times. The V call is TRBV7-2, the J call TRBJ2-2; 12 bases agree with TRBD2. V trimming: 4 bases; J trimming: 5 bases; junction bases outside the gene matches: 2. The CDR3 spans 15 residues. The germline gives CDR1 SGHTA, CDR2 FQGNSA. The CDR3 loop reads CASSSGLAGTGELFF. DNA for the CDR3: TGTGCCAGCAGCTCCGGACTAGCGGGGACCGGGGAGCTGTTTTTT.